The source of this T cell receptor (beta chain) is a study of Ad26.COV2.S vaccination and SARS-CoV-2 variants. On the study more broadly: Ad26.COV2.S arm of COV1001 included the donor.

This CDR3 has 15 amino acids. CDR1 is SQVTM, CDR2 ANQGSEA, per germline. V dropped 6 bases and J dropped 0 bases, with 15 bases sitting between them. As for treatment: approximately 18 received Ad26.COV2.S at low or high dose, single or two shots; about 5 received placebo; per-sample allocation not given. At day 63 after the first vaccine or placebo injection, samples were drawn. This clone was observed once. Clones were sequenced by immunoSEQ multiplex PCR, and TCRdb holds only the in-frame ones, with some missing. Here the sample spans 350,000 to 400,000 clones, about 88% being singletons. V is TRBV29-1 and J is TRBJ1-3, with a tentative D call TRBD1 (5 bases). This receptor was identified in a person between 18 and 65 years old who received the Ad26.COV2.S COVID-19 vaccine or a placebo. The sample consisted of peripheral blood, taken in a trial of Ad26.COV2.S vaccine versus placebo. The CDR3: CSVRPTGGSGNTIYF. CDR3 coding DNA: TGCAGCGTCCGCCCGACGGGGGGCTCTGGAAACACCATATATTTT.